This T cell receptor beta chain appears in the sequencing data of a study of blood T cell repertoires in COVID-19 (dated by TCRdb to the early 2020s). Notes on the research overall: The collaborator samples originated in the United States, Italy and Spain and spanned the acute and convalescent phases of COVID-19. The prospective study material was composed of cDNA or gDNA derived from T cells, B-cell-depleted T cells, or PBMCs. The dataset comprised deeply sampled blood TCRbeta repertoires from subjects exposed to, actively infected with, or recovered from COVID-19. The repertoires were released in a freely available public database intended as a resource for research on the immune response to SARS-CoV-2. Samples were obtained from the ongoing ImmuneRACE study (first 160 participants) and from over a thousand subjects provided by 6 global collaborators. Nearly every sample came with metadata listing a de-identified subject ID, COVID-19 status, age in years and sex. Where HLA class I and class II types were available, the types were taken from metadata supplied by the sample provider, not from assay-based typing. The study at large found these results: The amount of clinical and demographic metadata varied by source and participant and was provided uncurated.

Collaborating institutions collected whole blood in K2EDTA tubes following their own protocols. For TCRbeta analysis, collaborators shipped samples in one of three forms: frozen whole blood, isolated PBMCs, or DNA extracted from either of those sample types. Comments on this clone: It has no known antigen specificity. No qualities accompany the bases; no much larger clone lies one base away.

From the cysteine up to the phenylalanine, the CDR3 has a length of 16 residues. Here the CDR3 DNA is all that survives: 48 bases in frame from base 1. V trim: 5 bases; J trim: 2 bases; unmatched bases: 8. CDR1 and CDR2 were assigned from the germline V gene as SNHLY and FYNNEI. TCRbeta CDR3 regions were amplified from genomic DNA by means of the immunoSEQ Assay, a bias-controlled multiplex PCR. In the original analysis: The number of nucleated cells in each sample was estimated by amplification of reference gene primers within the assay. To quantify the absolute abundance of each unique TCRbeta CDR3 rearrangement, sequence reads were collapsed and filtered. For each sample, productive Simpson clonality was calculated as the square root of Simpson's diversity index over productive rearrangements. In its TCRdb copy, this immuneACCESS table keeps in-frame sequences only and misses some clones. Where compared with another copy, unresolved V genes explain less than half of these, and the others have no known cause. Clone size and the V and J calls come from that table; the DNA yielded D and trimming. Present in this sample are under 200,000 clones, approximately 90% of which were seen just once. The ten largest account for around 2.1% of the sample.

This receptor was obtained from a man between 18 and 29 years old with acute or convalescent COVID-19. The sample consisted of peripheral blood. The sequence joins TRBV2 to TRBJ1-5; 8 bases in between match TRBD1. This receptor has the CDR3 CASSQEQGVGNQPQHF. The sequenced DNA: TGTGCCAGCAGTCAGGAACAGGGGGTAGGCAATCAGCCCCAGCATTTT.